Included here is one T cell receptor beta chain sequence, with context. The participants were between about 18 and 90 years old and came from some 25 US areas. Cohort assignment relied on participant-reported clinical history. Cohort 3 recovery required two negative PCRs, clearance, or symptom resolution. The table came from immunoSEQ multiplex PCR; TCRdb's copy has only in-frame clones and leaves some out. The sample carries around 330,000 clones, approximately 89% recorded once. V lost 5 bases and J lost 3; bases outside the gene matches: 8. This CDR3 contains 15 residues. Germline CDR1 and CDR2: LGHNT and FRNRAP. The sample comes from a study of blood T cell repertoires in COVID-19. Looking at the study overall: Nucleic acid was either cDNA or gDNA, and it came from T cells, B-cell-depleted T cells, or PBMCs.

The chain combines TRBV12-5 with TRBJ2-5; 8 positions agree with TRBD1. This TCR was recovered from a woman in her 40s who had recovered from COVID-19. The sequencing input was PBMCs or T cells enriched from blood (not recorded which). The CDR3, as DNA: TGTGCTAGTGGTCCCCAATCGACAGGGGAAGAGACCCAGTACTTC. It encodes CASGPQSTGEETQYF.